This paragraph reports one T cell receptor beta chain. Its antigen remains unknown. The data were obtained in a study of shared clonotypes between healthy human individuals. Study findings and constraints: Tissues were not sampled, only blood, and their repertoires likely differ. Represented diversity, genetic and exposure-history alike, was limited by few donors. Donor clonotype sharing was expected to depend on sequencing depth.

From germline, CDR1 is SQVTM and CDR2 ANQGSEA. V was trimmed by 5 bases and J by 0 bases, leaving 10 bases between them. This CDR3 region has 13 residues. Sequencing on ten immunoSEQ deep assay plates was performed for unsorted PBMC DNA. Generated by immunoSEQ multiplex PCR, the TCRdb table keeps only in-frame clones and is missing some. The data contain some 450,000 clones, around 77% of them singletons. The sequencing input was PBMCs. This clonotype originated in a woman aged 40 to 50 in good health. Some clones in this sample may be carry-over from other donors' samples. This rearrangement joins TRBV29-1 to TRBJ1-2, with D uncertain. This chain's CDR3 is CSVPAEANYGYTF. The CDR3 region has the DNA TGCAGCGTTCCAGCTGAAGCTAACTATGGCTACACCTTC. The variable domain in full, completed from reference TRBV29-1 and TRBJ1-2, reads SAVISQKPSRDICQRGTSLTIQCQVDSQVTMMFWYRQQPGQSLTLIATANQGSEATYESGFVIDKFPISRPNLTFSTLTVSNMSPEDSSIYLCSVPAEANYGYTFGSGTRLTVV.